A selection of T cell receptor beta chains follows, all from one sample in a study of shared clonotypes between healthy human individuals. Profiled with immunoSEQ multiplex PCR; TCRdb holds only in-frame clones, not every one. The top ten hold about 1.5% of the sample, which has roughly 1,100,000 clones, about 77% seen once. Sequencing was carried out using memory CD4+ T cells sorted from blood. The receptor source for this set is a man between 18 and 29 years old in good health. The CDR3 runs from the conserved cysteine through the conserved F or W. The D gene is left open where the match is weak. Size values are once, few and many counts, or a class for expanded clones, and some rows have none.

j_call: TRBJ2-3
v_call: TRBV7-3
clone_size: few
d_call: -
cdr3_aa: CASSLNGGLDTQYF
cdr3_nt: TGTGCCAGCAGCTTAAATGGAGGGCTGGATACGCAGTATTTT

j_call: TRBJ2-7
v_call: TRBV6-1
clone_size: -
d_call: -
cdr3_aa: CASSEYAVTGTYEQYF
cdr3_nt: TGTGCCAGCAGTGAATACGCAGTCACAGGGACCTACGAGCAGTACTTC

j_call: TRBJ1-2
v_call: TRBV28
clone_size: -
d_call: -
cdr3_aa: CASSPRDLNYGYTF
cdr3_nt: TGTGCCAGCAGTCCCCGGGACCTAAACTATGGCTACACCTTC

j_call: TRBJ1-1
v_call: TRBV29-1
clone_size: -
d_call: -
cdr3_aa: CSVGGTMNTEAFF
cdr3_nt: TGCAGCGTTGGAGGTACCATGAACACTGAAGCTTTCTTT

j_call: TRBJ1-1
v_call: TRBV10-3
clone_size: -
d_call: -
cdr3_aa: CAIRGNTEAFF
cdr3_nt: TGTGCCATCAGGGGGAACACTGAAGCTTTCTTT

j_call: TRBJ1-1
v_call: TRBV19
clone_size: many
d_call: -
cdr3_aa: CASSPGGSLNTEAFF
cdr3_nt: TGTGCCAGTAGTCCAGGTGGGAGCCTTAACACTGAAGCTTTCTTT

j_call: TRBJ2-5
v_call: TRBV7-2
clone_size: -
d_call: -
cdr3_aa: CASSSQTSGETQYF
cdr3_nt: TGTGCCAGCAGCTCTCAGACTAGTGGAGAGACCCAGTACTTC

j_call: TRBJ2-2
v_call: TRBV28
clone_size: -
d_call: TRBD1
cdr3_aa: CASNRWGTGGGGELFF
cdr3_nt: TGTGCCAGCAATCGTTGGGGGACAGGGGGCGGCGGGGAGCTGTTTTTT

j_call: TRBJ1-1
v_call: TRBV29-1
clone_size: many
d_call: -
cdr3_aa: CSVEGQATEAFF
cdr3_nt: TGCAGCGTTGAAGGGCAGGCGACTGAAGCTTTCTTT

j_call: TRBJ2-2
v_call: TRBV2
clone_size: -
d_call: -
cdr3_aa: CASSEMRFGTGELFF
cdr3_nt: TGTGCCAGCAGTGAAATGAGGTTCGGGACCGGGGAGCTGTTTTTT

j_call: TRBJ2-7
v_call: TRBV6-5
clone_size: few
d_call: -
cdr3_aa: CASSYWGEEQYF
cdr3_nt: TGTGCCAGCAGTTACTGGGGTGAGGAGCAGTACTTC

j_call: TRBJ1-2
v_call: TRBV13
clone_size: -
d_call: -
cdr3_aa: CASSPGQIIGPYGYTF
cdr3_nt: TGTGCCAGCAGCCCCGGGCAAATTATAGGACCCTATGGCTACACCTTC

j_call: TRBJ1-2
v_call: TRBV7-2
clone_size: -
d_call: -
cdr3_aa: CASSPRTDSNYGYTF
cdr3_nt: TGTGCCAGCAGCCCCCGGACGGACTCTAACTATGGCTACACCTTC

j_call: TRBJ2-2
v_call: TRBV2
clone_size: -
d_call: TRBD2
cdr3_aa: CARGLAGVTGELFF
cdr3_nt: TGTGCCAGAGGACTAGCGGGGGTTACCGGGGAGCTGTTTTTT

j_call: TRBJ1-2
v_call: TRBV13
clone_size: -
d_call: -
cdr3_aa: CASSFAGILNYGYTF
cdr3_nt: TGTGCCAGCAGCTTTGCGGGGATCCTGAACTATGGCTACACCTTC

j_call: TRBJ2-5
v_call: TRBV30
clone_size: once
d_call: -
cdr3_aa: CAWSVLAGFQETQYF
cdr3_nt: TGTGCCTGGAGTGTACTGGCGGGATTCCAAGAGACCCAGTACTTC

j_call: TRBJ1-2
v_call: TRBV27
clone_size: -
d_call: -
cdr3_aa: CASSPAVRGGQAYGYTF
cdr3_nt: TGTGCCAGCAGTCCCGCCGTGCGTGGAGGACAAGCCTATGGCTACACCTTC